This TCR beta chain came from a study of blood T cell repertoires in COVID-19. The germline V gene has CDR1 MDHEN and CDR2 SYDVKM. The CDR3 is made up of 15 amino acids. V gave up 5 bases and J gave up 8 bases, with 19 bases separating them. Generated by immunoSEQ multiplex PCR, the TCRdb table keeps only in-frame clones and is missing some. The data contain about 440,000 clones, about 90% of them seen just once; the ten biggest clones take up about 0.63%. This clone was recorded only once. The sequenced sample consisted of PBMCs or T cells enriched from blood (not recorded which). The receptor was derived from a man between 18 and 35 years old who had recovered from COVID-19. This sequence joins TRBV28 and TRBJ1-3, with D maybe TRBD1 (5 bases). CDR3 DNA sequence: TGTGCCAGCAGTCTGGCCGGGACTACCGGACACACCATATATTTT. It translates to CASSLAGTTGHTIYF. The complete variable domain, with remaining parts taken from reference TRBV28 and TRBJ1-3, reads DVKVTQSSRYLVKRTGEKVFLECVQDMDHENMFWYRQDPGLGLRLIYFSYDVKMKEKGDIPEGYSVSREKKERFSLILESASTNQTSMYLCASSLAGTTGHTIYFGEGSWLTVV.